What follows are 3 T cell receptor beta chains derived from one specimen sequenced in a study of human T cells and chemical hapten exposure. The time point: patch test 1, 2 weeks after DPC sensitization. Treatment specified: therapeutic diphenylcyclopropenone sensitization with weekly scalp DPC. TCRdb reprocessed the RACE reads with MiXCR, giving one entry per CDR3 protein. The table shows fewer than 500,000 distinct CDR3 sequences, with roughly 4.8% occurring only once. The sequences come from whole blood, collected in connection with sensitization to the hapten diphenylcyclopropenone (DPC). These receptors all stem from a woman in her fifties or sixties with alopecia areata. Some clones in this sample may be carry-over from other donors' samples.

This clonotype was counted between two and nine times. The CDR3 DNA sequence: TGTGCCAGCGGGACGGGCGGACAAACCTACGAGCAGTACTTC. The encoded protein is CASGTGGQTYEQYF. This chain joins TRBV5-6 and TRBJ2-7, with D tentatively TRBD1 or TRBD2 (5 bases each). The germline V gene encodes CDR1 SGHDT and CDR2 YYEEEE. V was pared by 7 bases and J by 2 bases, with 16 bases between. The CDR3 is 14 amino acids.

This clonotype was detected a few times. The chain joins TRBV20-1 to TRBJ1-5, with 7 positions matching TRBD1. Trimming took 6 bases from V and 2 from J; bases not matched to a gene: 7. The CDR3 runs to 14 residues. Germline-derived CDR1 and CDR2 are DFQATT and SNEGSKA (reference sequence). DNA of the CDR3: TGCAGTGCAACGCAGGGGGGAGGCAATCAGCCCCAGCATTTT. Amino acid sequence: CSATQGGGNQPQHF.

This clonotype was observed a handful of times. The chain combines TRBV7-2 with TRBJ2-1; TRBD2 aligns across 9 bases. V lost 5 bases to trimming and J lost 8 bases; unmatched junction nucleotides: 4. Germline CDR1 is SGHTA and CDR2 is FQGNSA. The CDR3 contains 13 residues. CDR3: CASSRGTSYEQFF. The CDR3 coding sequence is TGTGCCAGCAGCCGTGGGACTAGCTATGAGCAGTTCTTC.